A selection of T cell receptor beta chains follows, all from one sample in a study of blood T cell repertoires in COVID-19. Repertoires were generated with immunoSEQ multiplex PCR, while TCRdb's copy carries only in-frame clones and drops some. The table has over 200,000 clones, over 80% seen once. The sample consisted of peripheral blood. Receptors were obtained from a man aged 25 to 45 with COVID-19, enrolled during active disease. Both conserved end residues are part of each CDR3. A D gene is named only where the DNA matches it firmly. The size entry is marked missing in some rows and otherwise reads once, few, many or a size class.

clone_size j_call v_call cdr3_length d_call cdr3_nt cdr3_aa
. TRBJ1-5 TRBV30 12 . TGTGCCTGGGGACGGGGAACCTATCCCCAGCATTTT CAWGRGTYPQHF
. TRBJ1-4 TRBV19 16 TRBD1 TGTGCCAGTAGTGCGGGACACAGGGGGCTGTATGAAAAACTGTTTTTT CASSAGHRGLYEKLFF
. TRBJ2-3 TRBV24-1 18 TRBD2 TGTGCCACCAGTGATCCCGCGAGCGGGGGATCAGTGACAGATACGCAGTATTTT CATSDPASGGSVTDTQYF
. TRBJ2-2 TRBV7-9 15 TRBD1 TGTGCCAGCAGCTTAGACAGGGGCCGAACCGGGGAGCTGTTTTTT CASSLDRGRTGELFF
. TRBJ2-1 TRBV7-2 17 TRBD2 TGTGCCAGCAGCTTAGCGGCGGGGGGTGTGGGTTACAATGAGCAGTTCTTC CASSLAAGGVGYNEQFF
. TRBJ2-5 TRBV28 16 TRBD1 TGTGCCAGCAGTTGGGAGACAGGGTTTGACCAAGAGACCCAGTACTTC CASSWETGFDQETQYF
. TRBJ1-5 TRBV10-2 14 . TGCGCCAGCAGTGACAGTTATAGCAATCAGCCCCAGCATTTT CASSDSYSNQPQHF
. TRBJ2-1 TRBV7-9 17 . TGTGCCAGCAGCTCCAATACGTTATCGGACAACAACAATGAGCAGTTCTTC CASSSNTLSDNNNEQFF
. TRBJ1-3 TRBV6-1 16 . TGTGCCAGCAGTGAAGAAGCTCCTTTCGCTGGAAACACCATATATTTT CASSEEAPFAGNTIYF
few TRBJ2-5 TRBV6-2/TRBV6-3 15 TRBD2 TGTGCCAGCAGTTCCGGGACTAGCGGTCCGGAGACCCAGTACTTC CASSSGTSGPETQYF
. TRBJ2-7 TRBV28 15 . TGTGCCAGCAGTTCACCCTGGACAGTAGACTACGAGCAGTACTTC CASSSPWTVDYEQYF
. TRBJ2-7 TRBV6-5 12 . TGTGCCGCCAGCGGAAACTCCTACGAGCAGTACTTC CAASGNSYEQYF
. TRBJ2-1 TRBV2 17 . TGTGCCAGCAGTGAATGGGTACAGGGAAACTCCTACAATGAGCAGTTCTTC CASSEWVQGNSYNEQFF
. TRBJ1-6 TRBV27 14 . TGTGCCAGCAGTTTCGGGGTAGAGGCTTCACCCCTCCACTTT CASSFGVEASPLHF
. TRBJ2-2 TRBV18 16 . TGTGCCAGCTCCGGGGTTTCCCGTGAGAACACCGGGGAGCTGTTTTTT CASSGVSRENTGELFF
. TRBJ2-7 TRBV19 15 TRBD2 TGTGCCAGTAGTATCGGTCTAGCGGGGGACTACGAGCAGTACTTC CASSIGLAGDYEQYF
. TRBJ2-1 TRBV9 14 . TGTGCCAGCAGCGTAGATGGAGCTTACAATGAGCAGTTCTTC CASSVDGAYNEQFF
. TRBJ2-3 TRBV30 15 TRBD2 TGTGCCTGGAGCGGGGGGGGTCGTAGCACAGATACGCAGTATTTT CAWSGGGRSTDTQYF
few TRBJ2-1 TRBV5-1 15 TRBD2 TGCGCCAGCAGCTTGCGGGAGGGACTTCGCAATGAGCAGTTCTTC CASSLREGLRNEQFF
. TRBJ2-1 TRBV27 16 TRBD2 TGTGCCAGCAGTTTTTACGACCCTGCCCTAGCGGATGAGCAGTTCTTC CASSFYDPALADEQFF
. TRBJ1-5 TRBV14 19 . TGTGCCAGCAGCCAAGTGGAGGGGCTCAGTTGGCTTAGCAATCAGCCCCAGCATTTT CASSQVEGLSWLSNQPQHF
. TRBJ1-1 TRBV6-5 15 . TGTGCCAGCAGGAGAGTCGAGTTGTGGAACACTGAAGCTTTCTTT CASRRVELWNTEAFF
. TRBJ1-1 TRBV7-6 17 TRBD1 TGTGCCAGCAGCCGGACAGGGGTAATCGGGTCGGACACTGAAGCTTTCTTT CASSRTGVIGSDTEAFF
. TRBJ2-2 TRBV15 17 TRBD1 TGTGCCACCAGCAGGACCGCGACAGGGGATAAAGCCGGGGAGCTGTTTTTT CATSRTATGDKAGELFF
once TRBJ1-6 TRBV5-4 19 . TGTGCCAGCACCGACCACGCCGGGCAGGGTACCCTCTATAATTCACCCCTCCACTTT CASTDHAGQGTLYNSPLHF
. TRBJ1-2 TRBV3-1/TRBV3-2 13 TRBD1 TGTGCCAGCAGCCGCGGACAGGGTTGGGGCTACACCTTC CASSRGQGWGYTF
. TRBJ1-5 TRBV7-6 15 TRBD1 TGTGCCAGCAGCTTAGACTCAGGGGGCGATCAGCCCCAGCATTTT CASSLDSGGDQPQHF
. TRBJ1-2 TRBV2 13 TRBD1 TGTGCCAGCAGCGGGACAGGCGGCCCTGGCTACACCTTC CASSGTGGPGYTF
. TRBJ1-4 TRBV7-9 16 . TGTGCCAGCAGCCCCAACCCAGGGTTCGATAATGAAAAACTGTTTTTT CASSPNPGFDNEKLFF
. TRBJ2-3 TRBV6-5 12 . TGTGCCAGCAGTCCCCGAAGGGGTACGCAGTATTTT CASSPRRGTQYF
. TRBJ1-2 TRBV15 16 . TGTGCCACCAGCAGAGATAGTCCGGACAGCTCCTATGGCTACACCTTC CATSRDSPDSSYGYTF
. TRBJ1-1 TRBV6-5 15 . TGTGCCAGCAGTTACTCTACAGTCTTGAACACTGAAGCTTTCTTT CASSYSTVLNTEAFF
. TRBJ2-7 TRBV2 13 . TGTGCCAGCAGTGAGTGGAGTATGGACGAGCAGTACTTC CASSEWSMDEQYF
. TRBJ1-5 TRBV18 17 TRBD1 TGTGCCAGCTCACCACCGGGACAGGGAAGGAGCAATCAGCCCCAGCATTTT CASSPPGQGRSNQPQHF
. TRBJ1-1 TRBV6-9 13 . TGTGCCAGCAGTTCCACCCCAGGTCCTGAAGCTTTCTTT CASSSTPGPEAFF
. TRBJ1-2 TRBV19 14 . TGTGCCAGCAGGGCGACGGGTTCTAACTATGGCTACACCTTC CASRATGSNYGYTF
once TRBJ2-1 TRBV7-7 15 TRBD1 TGTGCCAGCAGCCAGGGACAGGGGACCTACAATGAGCAGTTCTTC CASSQGQGTYNEQFF
. TRBJ2-6 TRBV18 16 TRBD1 TGTGCCAGCTCACCATCTACAGGGGCCGGGGCCAACGTCCTGACTTTC CASSPSTGAGANVLTF
. TRBJ1-5 TRBV28 16 . TGTGCCAGCAACCTCAGGGATTTTTATAGCAATCAGCCCCAGCATTTT CASNLRDFYSNQPQHF
. TRBJ1-2 TRBV7-9 18 TRBD1 TGTGCCAGCAGCTCTACTATCGATCGGACAGGGAGCGACTATGGCTACACCTTC CASSSTIDRTGSDYGYTF
. TRBJ1-1 TRBV7-9 14 . TGTGCCAGCAGCTTAATCGGGGGGGTCCCTGAAGCTTTCTTT CASSLIGGVPEAFF
. TRBJ1-3 TRBV28 18 . TGTGCCAGCAGTTCCCCGGGTTTTTCCCTATTCTCTGGAAACACCATATATTTT CASSSPGFSLFSGNTIYF
. TRBJ1-2 TRBV25-1 15 TRBD1 TGTGCCAGCAGTGATTCGACAGGGGGGTCCTATGGCTACACCTTC CASSDSTGGSYGYTF
. TRBJ1-2 TRBV5-8 15 TRBD1 TGTGCCAGCAGGCCCGGGACAGGGGCAACATATGGCTACACCTTC CASRPGTGATYGYTF
. TRBJ2-7 TRBV19 13 . TGTGCCACCCAGGGGCTACCCTCCTCCGAGCAGTACTTC CATQGLPSSEQYF
. TRBJ1-2 TRBV7-6 15 . TGTGCCAGCAGCTTAGGCAGGGTTACGGCCTATGGCTACACCTTC CASSLGRVTAYGYTF
. TRBJ2-4 TRBV9 13 . TGTGCCAGCAGCGTAGTCGGAGGGGACATTCAGTACTTC CASSVVGGDIQYF
. TRBJ1-1 TRBV11-3 14 TRBD1 TGTGCCAGCAGCTTTACAGGGGGCCCAACTGAAGCTTTCTTT CASSFTGGPTEAFF
. TRBJ1-6 TRBV9 17 TRBD1 TGTGCCAGCAGCCCCTCGGGACAGGGAGTACGGAATTCACCCCTCCACTTT CASSPSGQGVRNSPLHF
. TRBJ2-7 TRBV19 13 . TGTGCCAGTAGTAACTGGACTGTAGGCGAGCAGTACTTC CASSNWTVGEQYF
. TRBJ1-1 TRBV7-9 17 TRBD1 TGTGCCAGCAGCTTAGGGGATTCCGGGACAGAGAACACTGAAGCTTTCTTT CASSLGDSGTENTEAFF
many TRBJ1-1 TRBV6-1 15 TRBD1 TGTGCCAGCAGTGATTCGAGGGACAGGGTTACTGAAGCTTTCTTT CASSDSRDRVTEAFF